The T cell receptor (beta chain) under discussion was sequenced for a study of OX40 agonist ivuxolimab in advanced cancers. Study-level background: Ivuxolimab, which targeted the costimulatory receptor OX40 (CD134), was an agonistic, fully human IgG2 monoclonal antibody. The dose-escalation cohort was about 83% male with a mean age of about 58 years, ranging from roughly 20 to 80. Prior anti-PD-1, anti-PD-L1 or anti-CTLA-4 therapy was permitted, and about 40% of dose-escalation patients had received checkpoint inhibitors. Three dose-escalation patients achieved partial responses, one with hepatocellular carcinoma and two with cutaneous melanoma. Intravenous ivuxolimab was administered to patients every 2 weeks at six dose levels: 0.01, 0.1, 0.3, 1.5, 3 and 10 mg/kg. The paper reports the monotherapy dose-escalation portion (N of about 50 patients) of the phase I ivuxolimab trial. Peripheral TCRbeta sequencing was intended to test whether TCR sequence diversity was altered and clonal T-cell expansion was caused by ivuxolimab. Of the roughly 53 patients in dose escalation, 19 had hepatocellular carcinoma, roughly 15 had melanoma, 9 had renal cell carcinoma and 9 had head and neck cancer. What the work shows at the level of the full study, not this receptor alone: Low levels of normalized T-cell clonal expansion were also seen in some patients who did not respond. Partial responders in the 0.1-3.0 mg/kg groups had among the lowest normalized peripheral clonal expansion, especially among CD8+ T cells. After ivuxolimab, expanded clones were on average more numerous among CD8+ T cells than among CD4+ T cells. Antigen specificity was not determined for the clonally expanded peripheral T cells. At doses of 0.1 to 3.0 mg/kg, clonal expansion of both CD4+ and CD8+ T cells in blood was seen between baseline and week 6.

From the cysteine up to the phenylalanine, the CDR3 has a length of 14 residues. Left in the record is the CDR3 DNA by itself, 42 bases read in frame from the first base. The germline V gene supplies CDR1 SGHRS and CDR2 YFSETQ. The junction shows trimming of 0 bases on V and 3 bases on J, plus 9 bases between the germline ends. On this clone itself: The antigen this receptor binds is unknown. Per-base quality was not reported, and no clone a single base away is much larger than it.

Genomic DNA was isolated from the sorted cells so that the TCRbeta CDR3 region could be sequenced. The immunoSEQ Assay was used to sequence the TCRbeta CDR3 regions. The immuneACCESS repertoire file appears here via TCRdb, limited to in-frame rearrangements. These files lack a portion of the clones; in checked studies, under half of the deficit traces to unresolved V genes, and the cause of the others is not known. The table for this sample lists approximately 60,000 clones; roughly 82% of them were counted only once. Jointly, the top ten make up around 5.9% of the sample. Patients with a history of autoimmune disease or receiving systemic immunosuppression were excluded from the trial. In every dose cohort, peripheral blood was drawn for TCR sequencing at baseline, cycle 4 day 1, and cycle 7 day 1. The samples were taken from a phase I, first-in-human, multicenter, open-label dose-escalation trial of ivuxolimab. Adults with locally advanced or metastatic head and neck squamous cell, hepatocellular, melanoma or renal cell carcinoma were enrolled in the trial. CD4+ and CD8+ T cells were sorted separately from peripheral blood before TCR sequencing.

This clonotype originated in an adult with an advanced solid tumor such as melanoma, head and neck, liver or kidney cancer. The sequence links TRBV5-1 to TRBJ2-5, with the D gene not confidently named. Specimen: CD4+ or CD8+ T cells sorted from blood, collected in a trial of the OX40 agonist ivuxolimab. At the DNA level, the sequence is TGCGCCAGCAGCTTGGAGGACCCAAAAGAGACCCAGTACTTC. It codes for CASSLEDPKETQYF.